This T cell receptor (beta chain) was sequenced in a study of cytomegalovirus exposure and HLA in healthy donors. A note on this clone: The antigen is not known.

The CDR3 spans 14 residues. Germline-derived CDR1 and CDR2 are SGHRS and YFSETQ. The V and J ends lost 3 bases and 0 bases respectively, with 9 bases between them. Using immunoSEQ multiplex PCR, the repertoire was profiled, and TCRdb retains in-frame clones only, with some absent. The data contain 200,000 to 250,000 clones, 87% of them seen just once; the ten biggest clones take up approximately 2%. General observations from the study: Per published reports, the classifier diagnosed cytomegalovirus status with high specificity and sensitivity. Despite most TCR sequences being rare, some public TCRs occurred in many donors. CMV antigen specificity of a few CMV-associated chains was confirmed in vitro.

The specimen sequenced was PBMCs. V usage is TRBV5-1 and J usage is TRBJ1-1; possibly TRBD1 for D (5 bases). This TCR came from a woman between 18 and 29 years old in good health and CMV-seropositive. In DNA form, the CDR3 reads TGCGCCAGCAGCTGGGGGGGGGTGAACACTGAAGCTTTCTTT. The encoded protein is CASSWGGVNTEAFF.